This entry lists 27 T cell receptor beta chains sequenced from one sample in a study of cytomegalovirus exposure and HLA in healthy donors (TCRdb year 2017). Receptor libraries were prepared by the immunoSEQ multiplex PCR assay. Not all clones reach the TCRdb copy of this immuneACCESS table, which keeps in-frame sequences only. Checked studies attribute under half of the gap to unresolved V genes and leave the rest unexplained. Here the sample has about 170,000 clones; approximately 89% occur a single time. 4% to 4.5% of the sample comes from the top ten. Sequencing input: PBMCs. These TCRs come from a man between 18 and 35 years old in good health and CMV-seropositive.

The genes are TRBV27 and TRBJ1-2; D is uncertain. Trimming cost V 3 bases and J 8 bases, with 16 bases left between them. The germline V gene has CDR1 MNHEY and CDR2 SMNVEV (reference sequence). The CDR3 is 14 amino acids. CDR3 DNA: TGTGCCAGCAGTTTTGGATCCCGGTCGGGAGGCTACACCTTC. Protein sequence: CASSFGSRSGGYTF.

The chain employs TRBV5-1 and TRBJ2-1, with 7 bases that match TRBD2. Germline assignment: CDR1 SGHRS and CDR2 YFSETQ. The CDR3 runs 14 residues. V lost 0 bases and J lost 3; bases outside the gene matches: 0. Here the CDR3 DNA reads TGCGCCAGCAGCTTGGGGACTAGCTACAATGAGCAGTTCTTC. It specifies CASSLGTSYNEQFF.

The chain is built from TRBV4-2 and TRBJ2-3; 7 nucleotides line up with TRBD2. Germline V gives CDR1 LGHNA, CDR2 YNFKEQ. The CDR3 spans 16 residues. With V trimmed by 4 bases and J by 3 bases, 10 bases remained unmatched. CDR3 nucleotide sequence: TGTGCCAGCAGCCCGCTTCGGGCGGGAGTAACAGATACGCAGTATTTT. Its protein is CASSPLRAGVTDTQYF.

The V gene is TRBV6-5, the J gene TRBJ2-7, with 8 bases matching TRBD1. The CDR3 extends over 16 amino acids. Germline V gene sequence: CDR1 MNHEY, CDR2 SVGAGI. With 0 bases clipped from V and 4 bases from J, the junction kept 8 bases outside the gene matches. The CDR3 protein is CASSYSGGQGRYEQYF. CDR3 DNA: TGTGCCAGCAGTTACTCGGGAGGACAGGGTCGGTACGAGCAGTACTTC.

This clone appeared many times. The chain has TRBV21-1 and TRBJ1-1. TRBV21-1 is described as a pseudogene. This CDR3 has 14 residues. This chain's CDR3 is CASSKVGSTSEAFF. Here the CDR3 DNA reads TGTGCCAGCAGCAAAGTAGGGAGTACTTCTGAAGCTTTCTTT.

The chain joins TRBV11-3 to TRBJ2-3, with 11 bases aligning to TRBD2. V dropped 5 bases and J dropped 4; count of bases not matched to a gene: 5. Germline V CDR1 and CDR2: SGHNT, YENEEA. The CDR3 consists of 15 residues. As DNA, the CDR3 is TGTGCCAGCAGCCTCCTAGCGGGAGGCGCAGATACGCAGTATTTT. Its protein product is CASSLLAGGADTQYF. The whole variable domain, filled in from reference TRBV11-3 and TRBJ2-3, reads EAGVVQSPRYKIIEKKQPVAFWCNPISGHNTLYWYLQNLGQGPELLIRYENEEAVDDSQLPKDRFSAERLKGVDSTLKIQPAELGDSAVYLCASSLLAGGADTQYFGPGTRLTVL.

The chain carries TRBV7-8 and TRBJ1-1; 9 bases align to TRBD1. Trimming removed 0 bases from V and 7 bases from J; junction bases left unmatched: 3. Germline V CDR1 and CDR2: SGHVS, FQNEAQ. The CDR3 has 14 residues. CDR3 DNA: TGTGCCAGCAGCTTAGCGACAGGGGGGGTTGAAGCTTTCTTT. Its protein is CASSLATGGVEAFF.

The J gene is TRBJ1-2, the V gene TRBV20-1, with TRBD1 identical over 9 bases. Per the germline V gene, CDR1 is DFQATT and CDR2 is SNEGSKA (reference sequence). V was pared by 6 bases and J by 7 bases, with 3 bases of the junction left unmatched. CDR3 length: 11 residues. The CDR3 DNA reads TGCAGTGCCACAGGGGGCTCTGGCTACACCTTC. Protein: CSATGGSGYTF.

The V gene is TRBV27, the J gene TRBJ1-1, with TRBD1 matching 9 bases. The V gene's germline CDR1 is MNHEY and CDR2 SMNVEV (reference sequence). V gave up 5 bases and J gave up 0 bases; unmatched junction bases: 7. The CDR3 contains 16 residues. The CDR3 reads CASSPRTGALNTEAFF. The DNA of the CDR3 is TGTGCCAGCAGTCCCCGGACAGGGGCGTTGAACACTGAAGCTTTCTTT.

The rearrangement uses TRBV7-9 and TRBJ1-2; a possible D gene is TRBD1 (5 bases). The length of the CDR3 is 15 residues. Looked up from germline, CDR1 is SEHNR and CDR2 is FQNEAQ (reference sequence). Trimming took off 4 bases at V and 7 bases at J, with 19 bases between the two ends. The CDR3 reads CASSSQGVGTSGYTF. The CDR3 DNA follows: TGTGCCAGCAGCTCCCAAGGGGTCGGGACTAGTGGCTACACCTTC. Combining the CDR3 with reference TRBV7-9 and TRBJ1-2 gives the whole variable domain DTGVSQNPRHKITKRGQNVTFRCDPISEHNRLYWYRQTLGQGPEFLTYFQNEAQLEKSRLLSDRFSAERPKGSFSTLEIQRTEQGDSAMYLCASSSQGVGTSGYTFGSGTRLTVV.

The rearrangement links TRBV7-2 to TRBJ2-1, with no clear D. This CDR3 has 14 residues. Germline CDR1 reads SGHTA; CDR2 reads FQGNSA. V was cut by 1 base and J by 8 bases, with 12 bases left in between. The CDR3 region is CASSLGHIIDEQFF. Here the CDR3 DNA reads TGTGCCAGCAGCTTAGGGCACATAATCGATGAGCAGTTCTTC. The variable domain in full, completed from reference TRBV7-2 and TRBJ2-1, reads GAGVSQSPSNKVTEKGKDVELRCDPISGHTALYWYRQSLGQGLEFLIYFQGNSAPDKSGLPSDRFSAERTGGSVSTLTIQRTQQEDSAVYLCASSLGHIIDEQFFGPGTRLTVL.

The V gene is TRBV19, the J gene TRBJ2-7; D perhaps matches TRBD2 (6 bases). The V end lost 2 bases, the J end lost 2 bases, and 19 bases lay between the germline ends. Germline V CDR1 and CDR2: LNHDA, SQIVND (reference sequence). The CDR3 consists of 17 residues. The CDR3 DNA is TGTGCCAGTAGTATATTCCCTTCCGGAGGGGCCGCCTACGAGCAGTACTTC. This sequence encodes CASSIFPSGGAAYEQYF.

The chain carries TRBV5-8 and TRBJ1-1; 8 bases map to TRBD1. CDR1 SGHTS and CDR2 YDEGEE come from the germline V gene. The CDR3 totals 14 residues. V trimming: 3 bases; J trimming: 10 bases; junction bases outside the gene matches: 11. The CDR3 here is CASSSGQGQTLAFF. The CDR3 nucleotides read TGTGCCAGCAGCTCTGGACAGGGCCAGACACTAGCTTTCTTT.

This rearrangement joins TRBV5-6 to TRBJ2-5; a weak D match, TRBD2 (7 bases). CDR3 length: 15 amino acids. The germline gives CDR1 SGHDT, CDR2 YYEEEE. Between the trimmed V and J ends, which lost 1 base and 5 bases, there was a span of 15 bases. CDR3 DNA sequence: TGTGCCAGCAGCTTGAGGGATGGGGGGGCTGAGACCCAGTACTTC. The encoded protein is CASSLRDGGAETQYF.

The rearrangement links TRBV5-4 to TRBJ2-2; no definite D call. The CDR3 is made up of 15 amino acids. Germline values: CDR1 SGHNT, CDR2 YYREEE (reference sequence). Trimming took 1 base from V and 1 from J, leaving 8 bases between them. The CDR3, as DNA: TGTGCCAGCAGCTTGTCAACAAGGAACACCGGGGAGCTGTTTTTT. Protein sequence: CASSLSTRNTGELFF.

This chain uses TRBV5-4 with TRBJ1-4; 7 bases match TRBD1. CDR1 and CDR2 from the germline V gene are SGHNT and YYREEE (reference sequence). The CDR3 runs to 14 residues. The V and J ends lost 3 bases and 8 bases, in that order; junction bases with no gene match: 7. The CDR3 DNA follows: TGTGCCAGCAGCTCCCGGCAGGGGGAGGAAAAACTGTTTTTT. Encoded protein: CASSSRQGEEKLFF.

The chain has TRBV28 and TRBJ2-1; 7 bases match TRBD2. The CDR3 has 12 residues. J lost 9 bases, V lost 7 bases, and 6 bases had no gene match. The germline V gene encodes CDR1 MDHEN and CDR2 SYDVKM. CDR3 DNA: TGTGCCAGCACCGTAGCGGGCGGTGAGCAGTTCTTC. Protein sequence: CASTVAGGEQFF. Full variable domain (missing parts from reference TRBV28 and TRBJ2-1): DVKVTQSSRYLVKRTGEKVFLECVQDMDHENMFWYRQDPGLGLRLIYFSYDVKMKEKGDIPEGYSVSREKKERFSLILESASTNQTSMYLCASTVAGGEQFFGPGTRLTVL.

This chain uses TRBV5-4 with TRBJ2-3, with 8 positions matching TRBD2. Germline assignment: CDR1 SGHNT and CDR2 YYREEE (reference sequence). The CDR3 runs to 16 residues. V shed 0 bases, J shed 3 bases, and the junction held 6 bases outside the gene matches. CDR3 loop: CASSLEDSGITDTQYF. Written as DNA, the CDR3 is TGTGCCAGCAGCTTGGAGGATAGCGGGATAACAGATACGCAGTATTTT.

This chain joins TRBV19 and TRBJ2-4; D possibly corresponds to TRBD1 (5 bases). Per the germline V gene, CDR1 is LNHDA and CDR2 is SQIVND (reference sequence). This CDR3 has 15 amino acids. V lost 1 base to trimming and J lost 11 bases, with 18 bases between them. For the CDR3, the DNA is TGTGCCAGTAGTATAGGTGGGGCAGCTGGGGCTTTTCAGTACTTC. It yields the protein CASSIGGAAGAFQYF.

This clone showed up just once. The rearrangement links TRBV6-5 to TRBJ1-1, with D hard to call. Per the germline V gene, CDR1 is MNHEY and CDR2 is SVGAGI. Trimming left V 8 bases short and J 1 base short, with 14 bases between. This CDR3 region has 14 residues. CDR3 coding DNA: TGTGCCAGCCACGGAGCAGCGTCGAACACTGAAGCTTTCTTT. It specifies CASHGAASNTEAFF.

The chain employs TRBV18 and TRBJ2-3; 7 nucleotides line up with TRBD1. J gave up 10 bases and V 0 bases, and 13 bases lay outside the gene matches. This CDR3 region has 16 residues. Germline lookup yields CDR1 KGHSH and CDR2 LQKENI. CDR3 amino acids: CASSPPGTDPSMAQYF. The CDR3 DNA sequence: TGTGCCAGCTCACCACCTGGGACAGATCCATCGATGGCGCAGTATTTT.

J is TRBJ2-1 and V is TRBV18; TRBD2 matches at 12 bases. This CDR3 comprises 15 residues. Germline CDR1 reads KGHSH; CDR2 reads LQKENI. The V and J ends lost 3 bases and 6 bases, in that order; junction bases with no gene match: 3. The CDR3 region is CASSPLAGGLNEQFF. CDR3 nucleotide sequence: TGTGCCAGCTCACCCCTAGCGGGAGGGCTCAATGAGCAGTTCTTC.

This clone has a single count. The V and J genes are TRBV7-3 and TRBJ2-2, with a weak D call TRBD1 (6 bases). Trimming pared 0 bases from V and 4 bases from J, leaving 9 bases between. The CDR3 totals 15 residues. From germline, CDR1 is SGHTA and CDR2 FQGTGA. CDR3 nucleotide sequence: TGTGCCAGCAGCTTAACGACAGGCGGCACCGGGGAGCTGTTTTTT. Translated: CASSLTTGGTGELFF.

The chain recombines TRBV11-2 with TRBJ2-3; TRBD2 aligns across 9 bases. Unmatched junction bases numbered 15, after V lost 5 bases and J lost 6 bases. This CDR3 contains 17 residues. Germline V lookup: CDR1 SGHAT, CDR2 FQNNGV. CDR3 sequence reads: CASSPRALAGSGDTQYF. The DNA of the CDR3 is TGTGCCAGCAGCCCGAGGGCCCTAGCGGGATCGGGGGATACGCAGTATTTT. The full variable domain, completed using reference TRBV11-2 and TRBJ2-3, is EAGVAQSPRYKIIEKRQSVAFWCNPISGHATLYWYQQILGQGPKLLIQFQNNGVVDDSQLPKDRFSAERLKGVDSTLKIQPAKLEDSAVYLCASSPRALAGSGDTQYFGPGTRLTVL.

This rearrangement joins TRBV7-9 to TRBJ2-5; 7 nucleotides align to TRBD1. The CDR3 loop spans 17 amino acids. Germline lookup yields CDR1 SEHNR and CDR2 FQNEAQ (reference sequence). V shed 4 bases and J 2 bases; nucleotides not matched to a gene: 13. CDR3 sequence: CASSSDRAGGPQETQYF. CDR3 in DNA: TGTGCCAGCAGCTCCGACAGGGCCGGCGGCCCTCAAGAGACCCAGTACTTC.

This rearrangement joins TRBV29-1 to TRBJ2-5; a weak D match, TRBD2 (5 bases). The CDR3 is made up of 13 amino acids. V dropped 4 bases and J dropped 10 bases, with 19 bases sitting between them. CDR1 SQVTM and CDR2 ANQGSEA come from the germline V gene. The CDR3 DNA reads as TGCAGCGTTGTTCCCCCGGCCCAGGCGGGCCAGTACTTC. It yields the protein CSVVPPAQAGQYF.

This chain connects TRBV21-1 to TRBJ2-2; TRBD1, the D gene given by the table, was not confirmed from the DNA. TRBV21-1 is shown as a pseudogene. The CDR3 loop spans 15 amino acids. CDR3 loop: CASIYRGPNTGELFF. The DNA for the CDR3 is TGTGCCAGCATTTACAGGGGGCCGAACACCGGGGAGCTGTTTTTT.